The clone carrying this T cell receptor beta chain has ten or more counts. Its antigen remains unknown. These data belong to a study of blood T cells in healthy people across ages. Study-wide findings and caveats: Estimates of diversity drawn from one million T cells were considered underestimates. Possibly confounding the expanded clonotype changes was the fact that donor CMV status was unknown.

Losses at the gene ends were 6 bases for V and 1 base for J; bases not matched to a gene: 7. This CDR3 contains 17 residues. Germline CDR1 and CDR2: ENHRY and SYGVKD. Primed by a sample-barcoded 5' primer and a J-beta primer mix, a second PCR proceeded for 7 to 11 cycles. Each cDNA molecule was tagged by a template-switch adaptor with 12 random nucleotides. The study obtained at least 3 million CDR3-containing paired-end reads from every sample. One entry per CDR3 protein, called by TCRdb with MiXCR from the 5' RACE reads. The table has 650,000 to 800,000 distinct CDR3 sequences, under 45% seen once. V gene TRBV10-3 combines with J gene TRBJ2-5; the match to TRBD2 covers 14 bases. The sequenced sample consisted of blood. The receptor comes from a man aged 55 to 70 in good health. In DNA, the CDR3 is TGTGCCATCAGACCGGGACTAGCGGGGGCGGCCCAAGAGACCCAGTACTTC. This translates into CAIRPGLAGAAQETQYF.